These T cell receptor beta chains were read from a single sample in a study of T cell clones after liver transplantation. The repertoire was sequenced with immunoSEQ multiplex PCR; TCRdb's copy has only in-frame clones and lacks some. This table has around 97,000 clones, about 86% appearing once. Sequenced material: CD4+ T cells from blood, taken around 44 months after liver transplant. The receptors stem from a human patient who received a liver transplant. The graft donor may have given rise to some T cells. The CDR3 runs from the conserved cysteine through the conserved F or W. D genes are given only for firm matches. Clone size is shown for a subset of rows, as once, few, many or a class of expanded clone.

NA TRBJ2-7 TRBV2 NA CASNPSGPYEQYF TGTGCCAGCAATCCCAGCGGGCCTTACGAGCAGTACTTC
NA TRBJ1-1 TRBV6-1 few CASRRTTEAFF TGTGCCAGCAGGAGAACCACTGAAGCTTTCTTT
TRBD1 TRBJ2-7 TRBV4-2 NA CASSRGQGAYEQYF TGTGCCAGCAGCCGCGGACAGGGCGCCTACGAGCAGTACTTC
NA TRBJ2-2 TRBV7-2 NA CASSLVVAGAGELFF TGTGCCAGCAGCTTAGTAGTGGCAGGGGCCGGGGAGCTGTTTTTT
TRBD1 TRBJ2-7 TRBV27 few CASSSVRDRTYEQYF TGTGCCAGCAGTTCCGTCCGGGACAGGACCTACGAGCAGTACTTC
TRBD1 TRBJ1-5 TRBV28 NA CASTDRRGRVQPQHF TGTGCCAGCACGGACCGCAGGGGGCGCGTGCAGCCCCAGCATTTT
NA TRBJ2-6 TRBV9 NA CASSVATGDSGANVLTF TGTGCCAGCAGCGTAGCTACAGGAGACTCTGGGGCCAACGTCCTGACTTTC
NA TRBJ1-2 TRBV5-6 NA CASSSKGARRNYGYTF TGTGCCAGCAGCTCTAAAGGGGCGCGAAGAAACTATGGCTACACCTTC
NA TRBJ1-1 TRBV7-9 medium-sized CASSSQLREAFF TGTGCCAGCAGCTCCCAGTTACGGGAAGCTTTCTTT
TRBD2 TRBJ2-3 TRBV5-4 NA CASSQGLAGVPGTDTQYF TGTGCCAGCAGCCAGGGACTAGCGGGAGTACCAGGGACAGATACGCAGTATTTT
TRBD1 TRBJ1-3 TRBV7-4 NA CASSSGQGGHTGNTIYF TGTGCCAGCAGCTCGGGACAGGGGGGACATACTGGAAACACCATATATTTT
TRBD1 TRBJ2-7 TRBV27 NA CASSLRPNRGPYYEQYF TGTGCCAGCAGTTTACGCCCGAACAGGGGGCCGTACTACGAGCAGTACTTC
NA TRBJ2-1 TRBV5-1 NA CASSLISYNEQFF TGCGCCAGCAGCTTGATCAGTTACAATGAGCAGTTCTTC
NA TRBJ1-4 TRBV6-1 NA CASSVQAVRNEKLFF TGTGCCAGCAGTGTACAGGCTGTTCGTAATGAAAAACTGTTTTTT
TRBD2 TRBJ2-1 TRBV11-3 NA CASSSRTSANNEQFF TGTGCCAGCAGCTCCAGGACTAGCGCGAACAATGAGCAGTTCTTC
TRBD2 TRBJ2-7 TRBV27 NA CASSPSGGLSYEQYF TGTGCCAGCAGTCCTAGCGGGGGCCTCTCCTACGAGCAGTACTTC
NA TRBJ1-1 TRBV5-1 few CASSLGTAGEAFF TGCGCCAGCAGCTTGGGGACAGCTGGTGAAGCTTTCTTT
TRBD2 TRBJ2-2 TRBV27 few CASSERQRGGDRKNTGELFF TGTGCCAGCAGTGAGCGACAGCGGGGGGGCGATCGGAAGAACACCGGGGAGCTGTTTTTT
NA TRBJ1-4 TRBV2 few CASSEGQGIVEKLFF TGTGCCAGCAGTGAGGGCCAGGGGATAGTTGAAAAACTGTTTTTT
NA TRBJ1-5 TRBV7-8 NA CASTQGSSNQPQHF TGTGCCAGCACACAGGGTAGTAGCAATCAGCCCCAGCATTTT
NA TRBJ2-5 TRBV25-1 NA CASRQPGAGETQYF TGTGCCAGCAGACAACCCGGGGCCGGGGAGACCCAGTACTTC
TRBD2 TRBJ2-2 TRBV2 NA CASSWTSGRAGGELFF TGTGCCAGCAGTTGGACTAGCGGGAGGGCCGGCGGGGAGCTGTTTTTT
NA TRBJ1-3 TRBV7-6 NA CASSLGAGAAFNTIYF TGTGCCAGCAGCTTAGGTGCAGGGGCTGCTTTTAACACCATATATTTT
NA TRBJ2-2 TRBV5-4 NA CASSLGQGSTGELFF TGTGCCAGCAGCTTGGGGCAGGGAAGCACCGGGGAGCTGTTTTTT
NA TRBJ1-1 TRBV7-2 once CASSHSIGGTEAFF TGTGCCAGCAGCCATTCAATTGGGGGGACTGAAGCTTTCTTT
NA TRBJ1-1 TRBV5-6 NA CASSGGARVTEAFF TGTGCCAGCAGCGGAGGGGCCCGGGTCACTGAAGCTTTCTTT
NA TRBJ2-7 TRBV7-2 many CASSLYREQYF TGTGCCAGCAGCTTATACCGGGAGCAGTACTTC
NA TRBJ1-1 TRBV28 NA CASKGNTEAFF TGTGCCAGCAAGGGGAACACTGAAGCTTTCTTT
NA TRBJ2-1 TRBV7-2 NA CASSTSGTTYNEQFF TGTGCCAGCAGCACATCCGGGACCACCTACAATGAGCAGTTCTTC
TRBD1 TRBJ2-1 TRBV30 NA CACPLRDRVYNEQFF TGTGCCTGCCCCCTTAGGGACAGGGTCTACAATGAGCAGTTCTTC
NA TRBJ1-2 TRBV15 NA CATSSHRDTHGYTF TGTGCCACCAGCAGTCACCGGGACACACATGGCTACACCTTC
NA TRBJ2-7 TRBV6-5 NA CASRMPGGHEQYF TGTGCCAGCAGAATGCCTGGAGGCCACGAGCAGTACTTC
TRBD1 TRBJ1-5 TRBV2 NA CASTPGQGPNQPQHF TGTGCCAGCACCCCGGGACAGGGTCCCAATCAGCCCCAGCATTTT
NA TRBJ1-1 TRBV4-1 NA CASSQQGMNTEAFF TGCGCCAGCAGCCAACAGGGGATGAACACTGAAGCTTTCTTT
TRBD2 TRBJ2-7 TRBV4-1 NA CASSRLAGSLYEQYF TGCGCCAGCAGCCGACTAGCGGGGTCCCTCTACGAGCAGTACTTC
NA TRBJ1-3 TRBV7-9 once CASSPQGLQDNTIYF TGTGCCAGCAGCCCCCAAGGGCTTCAGGATAACACCATATATTTT
NA TRBJ1-2 TRBV2 NA CASSGGQENTNYGYTF TGTGCCAGCAGTGGGGGGCAGGAGAACACTAACTATGGCTACACCTTC
NA TRBJ2-3 TRBV11-2 NA CASSSGGSPGTDTQYF TGTGCCAGCAGCTCGGGTGGCAGCCCTGGCACAGATACGCAGTATTTT
NA TRBJ1-6 TRBV19 NA CASRWSSYNSPLHF TGTGCCAGTAGGTGGAGCTCCTATAATTCACCCCTCCACTTT
TRBD1 TRBJ2-2 TRBV7-8 NA CASSGSPLTGVTTGELFF TGTGCCAGCAGCGGATCACCCTTAACAGGGGTGACCACCGGGGAGCTGTTTTTT
TRBD1 TRBJ1-4 TRBV5-1 NA CASSLTGTEGEKLFF TGCGCCAGCAGCTTAACCGGGACAGAGGGCGAAAAACTGTTTTTT
TRBD2 TRBJ2-1 TRBV2 NA CASKSQGAGLNNEQFF TGTGCCAGCAAATCTCAAGGAGCGGGACTCAACAATGAGCAGTTCTTC
NA TRBJ2-7 TRBV28 NA CASGLWVISYEQYF TGTGCCAGCGGGCTGTGGGTGATCTCCTACGAGCAGTACTTC
NA TRBJ2-3 TRBV9 NA CASGSGSTDTQYF TGTGCCAGCGGGAGCGGTAGCACAGATACGCAGTATTTT
TRBD1 TRBJ1-1 TRBV30 NA CAWGRDSRSWEAFF TGTGCCTGGGGCCGGGACAGTCGGTCTTGGGAAGCTTTCTTT
NA TRBJ1-4 TRBV27 NA CASTTYGGGTNEKLFF TGTGCCAGCACTACTTACGGCGGCGGGACTAATGAAAAACTGTTTTTT
TRBD1 TRBJ1-2 TRBV27 NA CASSPTGGVNYGYTF TGTGCCAGCAGCCCGACAGGGGGGGTTAACTATGGCTACACCTTC
NA TRBJ1-2 TRBV5-1 NA CASSLSDLYGYTF TGCGCCAGCAGCTTGTCCGACCTCTATGGCTACACCTTC